This entry is about one T cell receptor beta chain. Each cell subset's genomic DNA was divided evenly among several immunoSEQ plates. Clones were read by immunoSEQ multiplex PCR, and TCRdb kept only the in-frame ones, dropping some. Of approximately 330,000 clones detected, roughly 80% appear once; the ten largest clones hold more than 9%. These data belong to a study of shared clonotypes between healthy human individuals. CD4+ cells yielded CD45RA+ naive and CD45RA-negative memory subsets. Sequencing was performed on memory CD4+ T cells sorted from blood. Subset described: CD45RA-negative fraction. The receptor comes from a man aged 30-40 years in good health.

The CDR3 sequence is CASSPPGSSSYEQYF. The CDR3 region has the DNA TGTGCCAGCAGCCCTCCGGGTTCAAGCTCCTACGAGCAGTACTTC. This chain uses TRBV7-8 with TRBJ2-7; D not certain. The CDR3 sequence is 15 residues long. The germline gives CDR1 SGHVS, CDR2 FQNEAQ. With 5 bases removed from V and 0 bases from J, the gap between germline ends came to 14 bases.